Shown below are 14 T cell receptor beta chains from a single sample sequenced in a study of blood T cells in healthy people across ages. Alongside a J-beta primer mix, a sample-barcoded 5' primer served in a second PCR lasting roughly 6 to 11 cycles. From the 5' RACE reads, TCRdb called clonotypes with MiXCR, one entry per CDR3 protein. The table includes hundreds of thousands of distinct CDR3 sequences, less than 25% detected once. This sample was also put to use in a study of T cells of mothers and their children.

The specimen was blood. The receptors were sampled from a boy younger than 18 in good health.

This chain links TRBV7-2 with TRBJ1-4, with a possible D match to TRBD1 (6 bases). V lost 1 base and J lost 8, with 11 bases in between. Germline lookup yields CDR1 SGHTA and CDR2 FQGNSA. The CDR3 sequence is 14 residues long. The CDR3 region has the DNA TGTGCCAGCAGCTTAGGGGGGGCAAAGGAAAAACTGTTTTTT. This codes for CASSLGGAKEKLFF. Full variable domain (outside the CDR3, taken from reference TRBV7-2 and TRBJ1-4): GAGVSQSPSNKVTEKGKDVELRCDPISGHTALYWYRQSLGQGLEFLIYFQGNSAPDKSGLPSDRFSAERTGGSVSTLTIQRTQQEDSAVYLCASSLGGAKEKLFFGSGTQLSVL.

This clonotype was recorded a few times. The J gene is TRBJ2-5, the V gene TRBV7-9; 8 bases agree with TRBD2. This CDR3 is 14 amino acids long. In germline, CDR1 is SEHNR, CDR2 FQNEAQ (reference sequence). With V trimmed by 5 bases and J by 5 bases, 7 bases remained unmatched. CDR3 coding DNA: TGTGCCAGCAGCCACGGGGGGGCCCGTGAGACCCAGTACTTC. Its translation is CASSHGGARETQYF.

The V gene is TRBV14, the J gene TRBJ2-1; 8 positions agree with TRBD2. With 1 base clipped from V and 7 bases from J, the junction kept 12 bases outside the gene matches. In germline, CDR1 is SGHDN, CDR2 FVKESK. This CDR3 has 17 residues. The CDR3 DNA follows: TGTGCCAGCAGCCAAGGGTCGGGAGGGTTTATCTCGAATGAGCAGTTCTTC. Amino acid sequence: CASSQGSGGFISNEQFF.

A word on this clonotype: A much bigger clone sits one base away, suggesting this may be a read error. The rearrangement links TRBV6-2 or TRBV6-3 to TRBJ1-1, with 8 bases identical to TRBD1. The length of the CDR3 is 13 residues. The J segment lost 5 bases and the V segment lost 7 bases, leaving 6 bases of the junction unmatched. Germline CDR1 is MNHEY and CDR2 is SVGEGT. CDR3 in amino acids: CASNGQGKTEAFF. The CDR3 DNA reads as TGTGCCAGCAACGGACAGGGAAAGACTGAAGCTTTCTTT.

The CDR3 nucleotides read TGTGCCAGCAGCTTATCTACGGACAATTCCTACGAGCAGTACTTC. Protein: CASSLSTDNSYEQYF. The chain couples TRBV7-2 to TRBJ2-7, with D possibly matching TRBD1 (5 bases). The CDR3 consists of 15 residues. Trimming left V 2 bases short and J 1 base short, with 12 bases between. Germline V gene lookup returns CDR1 SGHTA and CDR2 FQGNSA.

CDR3 DNA sequence: TGTGCCAGCAGCGTCCTGGACAGCAATAATTCACCCCTCCACTTT. It yields the protein CASSVLDSNNSPLHF. The chain is built from TRBV9 and TRBJ1-6; a possible D gene is TRBD1 (6 bases). The germline V gene encodes CDR1 SGDLS and CDR2 YYNGEE. Trimming stripped 2 bases from V and 5 bases from J, with 11 bases between. CDR3 length: 15 residues.

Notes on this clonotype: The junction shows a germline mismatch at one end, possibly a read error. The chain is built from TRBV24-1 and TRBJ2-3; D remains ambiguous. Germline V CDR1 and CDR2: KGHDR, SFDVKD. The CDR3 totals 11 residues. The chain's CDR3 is CATSELDTQYF. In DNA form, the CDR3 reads TGTGCCACCAGTGAACTGGATACGCAGTACTTT.

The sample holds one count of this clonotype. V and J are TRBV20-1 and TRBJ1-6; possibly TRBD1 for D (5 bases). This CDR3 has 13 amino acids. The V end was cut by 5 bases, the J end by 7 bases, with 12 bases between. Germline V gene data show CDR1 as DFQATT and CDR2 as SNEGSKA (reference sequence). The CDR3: CSAARVGNSPLHF. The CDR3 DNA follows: TGCAGTGCTGCCAGGGTTGGGAATTCACCCCTCCACTTT.

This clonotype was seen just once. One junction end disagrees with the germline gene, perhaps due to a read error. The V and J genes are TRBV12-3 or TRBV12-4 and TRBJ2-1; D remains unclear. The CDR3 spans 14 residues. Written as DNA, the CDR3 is TGTGCCAGCAGTTTAACAGTTTCCTACAATGAGCGGTTCTTC. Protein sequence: CASSLTVSYNERFF.

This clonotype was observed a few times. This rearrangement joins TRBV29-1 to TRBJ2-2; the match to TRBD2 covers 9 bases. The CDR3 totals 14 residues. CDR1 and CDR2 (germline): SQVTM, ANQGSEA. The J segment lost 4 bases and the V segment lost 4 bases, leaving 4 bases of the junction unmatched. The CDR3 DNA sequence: TGCAGCGTTGTGGGACTAGCCTCCACCGGGGAGCTGTTTTTT. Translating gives CSVVGLASTGELFF.

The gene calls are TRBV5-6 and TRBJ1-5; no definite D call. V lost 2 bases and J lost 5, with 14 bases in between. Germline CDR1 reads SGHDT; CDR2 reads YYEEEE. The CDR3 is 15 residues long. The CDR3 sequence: CASSLAAETYQPQHF. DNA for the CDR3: TGTGCCAGCAGCTTAGCGGCTGAAACCTATCAGCCCCAGCATTTT.

The CDR3 sequence is CVTGTGGTTYEQYF. CDR3 bases: TGTGTCACGGGGACAGGGGGGACCACCTACGAGCAGTACTTC. The V and J genes are TRBV10-3 and TRBJ2-7; 11 nucleotides align to TRBD1. This CDR3 is built from 14 residues. CDR1 and CDR2 (germline): ENHRY, SYGVKD.

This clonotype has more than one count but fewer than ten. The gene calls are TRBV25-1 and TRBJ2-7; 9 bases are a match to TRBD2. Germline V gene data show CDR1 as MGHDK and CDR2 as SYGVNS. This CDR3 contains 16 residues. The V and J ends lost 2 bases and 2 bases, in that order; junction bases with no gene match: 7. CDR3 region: CASSEGPGTSTYEQYF. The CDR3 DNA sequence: TGTGCCAGCAGTGAAGGCCCCGGGACTAGCACCTACGAGCAGTACTTC.

The DNA for the CDR3 is TGTGCCAGCAGCCCCGAACCGGGACTAGCGGGACGCAGCACAGATACGCAGTATTTT. Translated: CASSPEPGLAGRSTDTQYF. The V and J genes are TRBV7-2 and TRBJ2-3; 13 bases are shared with TRBD2. The ends lost 5 bases at V and 0 bases at J; junction bases unmatched: 11. CDR3 length: 19 amino acids. Germline CDR1 is SGHTA and CDR2 is FQGNSA.